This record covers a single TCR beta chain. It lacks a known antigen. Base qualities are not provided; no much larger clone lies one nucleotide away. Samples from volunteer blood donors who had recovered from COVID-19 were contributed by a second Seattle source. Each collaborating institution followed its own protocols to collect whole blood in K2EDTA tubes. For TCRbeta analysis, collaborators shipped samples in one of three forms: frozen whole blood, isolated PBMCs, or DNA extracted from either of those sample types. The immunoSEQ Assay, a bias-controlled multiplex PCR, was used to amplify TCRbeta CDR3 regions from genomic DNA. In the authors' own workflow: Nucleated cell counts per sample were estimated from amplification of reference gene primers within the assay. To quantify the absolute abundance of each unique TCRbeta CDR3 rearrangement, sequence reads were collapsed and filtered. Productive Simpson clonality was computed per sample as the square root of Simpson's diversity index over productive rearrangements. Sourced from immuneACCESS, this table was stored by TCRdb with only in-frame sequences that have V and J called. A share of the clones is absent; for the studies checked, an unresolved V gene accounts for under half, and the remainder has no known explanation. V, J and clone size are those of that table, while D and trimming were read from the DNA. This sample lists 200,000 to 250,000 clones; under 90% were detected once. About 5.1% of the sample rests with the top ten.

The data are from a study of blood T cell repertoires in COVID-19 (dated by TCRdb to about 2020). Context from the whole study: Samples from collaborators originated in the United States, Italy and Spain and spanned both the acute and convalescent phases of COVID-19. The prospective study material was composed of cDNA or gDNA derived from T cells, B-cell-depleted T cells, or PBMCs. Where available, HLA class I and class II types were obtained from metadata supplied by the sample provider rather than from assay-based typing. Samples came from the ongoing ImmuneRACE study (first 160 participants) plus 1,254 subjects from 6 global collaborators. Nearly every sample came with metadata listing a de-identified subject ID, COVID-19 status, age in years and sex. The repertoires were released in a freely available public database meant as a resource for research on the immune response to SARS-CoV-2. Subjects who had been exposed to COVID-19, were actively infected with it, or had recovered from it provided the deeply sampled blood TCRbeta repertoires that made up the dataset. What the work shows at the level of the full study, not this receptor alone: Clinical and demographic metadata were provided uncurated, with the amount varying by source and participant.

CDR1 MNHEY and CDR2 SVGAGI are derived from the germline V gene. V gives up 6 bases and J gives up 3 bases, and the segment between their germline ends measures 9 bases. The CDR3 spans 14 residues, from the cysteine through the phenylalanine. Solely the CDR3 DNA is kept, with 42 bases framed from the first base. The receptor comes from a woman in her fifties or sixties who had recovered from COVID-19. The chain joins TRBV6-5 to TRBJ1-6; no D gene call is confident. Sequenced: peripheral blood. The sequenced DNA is TGTGCCAGCAGGACCGGGTACTATAATTCACCCCTCCACTTT. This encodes CASRTGYYNSPLHF.